The 11 T cell receptor beta chains below all came from one sample that was sequenced in a study of T cells in localized non-small cell lung cancer. Generated by immunoSEQ multiplex PCR, the TCRdb table keeps only in-frame clones and is missing some. The sample gives tens of thousands of clones, approximately 88% of which show up once; roughly 15% is in the top ten. Source: peripheral blood, taken before any cancer treatment. These receptors were collected from a man aged 35 to 70 with stage I squamous cell lung carcinoma.

The V call is TRBV11-3, the J call TRBJ2-1, with 13 bases that match TRBD2. Germline V CDR1 and CDR2: SGHNT, YENEEA. The length of the CDR3 is 15 residues. V dropped 5 bases and J dropped 8; count of bases not matched to a gene: 6. The CDR3 reads CASSRGLAGSHEQFF. The CDR3, as DNA: TGTGCCAGCAGCCGGGGACTAGCGGGAAGCCATGAGCAGTTCTTC. Combining the CDR3 with reference TRBV11-3 and TRBJ2-1 gives the whole variable domain EAGVVQSPRYKIIEKKQPVAFWCNPISGHNTLYWYLQNLGQGPELLIRYENEEAVDDSQLPKDRFSAERLKGVDSTLKIQPAELGDSAVYLCASSRGLAGSHEQFFGPGTRLTVL.

This chain uses TRBV6-1 with TRBJ1-5; TRBD1 aligns across 7 bases. Germline CDR1 reads MNHNS; CDR2 reads SASEGT. CDR3 size: 18 residues. V shed 4 bases and J 5 bases; nucleotides not matched to a gene: 17. DNA of the CDR3: TGTGCCAGCAGTGCCCGGGACAGCCCCGCGTGGGGCGATCAGCCCCAGCATTTT. This translates into CASSARDSPAWGDQPQHF.

This chain joins TRBV5-4 and TRBJ2-7, with no clear D. The V gene lost 1 base and the J gene lost 7 bases, with 6 bases spanning the gap. CDR1 and CDR2 from the germline V gene are SGHNT and YYREEE (reference sequence). CDR3 length: 11 amino acids. The CDR3 here is CASSLLKEQYF. In DNA form, the CDR3 reads TGTGCCAGCAGCTTGTTGAAAGAGCAGTACTTC. The variable domain in full, with the rest retrieved from reference TRBV5-4 and TRBJ2-7, is ETGVTQSPTHLIKTRGQQVTLRCSSQSGHNTVSWYQQALGQGPQFIFQYYREEENGRGNFPPRFSGLQFPNYSSELNVNALELDDSALYLCASSLLKEQYFGPGTRLTVT.

The gene calls are TRBV19 and TRBJ1-2, with D tentatively TRBD1 (5 bases). CDR3 length equals 13 residues. V gave up 5 bases and J gave up 4 bases, with 11 bases separating them. The germline gives CDR1 LNHDA, CDR2 SQIVND (reference sequence). This CDR3 is CASSPEGPYGYTF. In nucleotides, the CDR3 is TGTGCCAGTAGTCCCGAGGGGCCCTATGGCTACACCTTC.

This clone was detected only once. The gene calls are TRBV7-3 and TRBJ2-1; 9 bases line up with TRBD1. This CDR3 has 15 residues. V lost 4 bases to trimming and J lost 1 base; unmatched junction nucleotides: 2. Germline CDR1 SGHTA, CDR2 FQGTGA. In DNA, the CDR3 is TGTGCCAGCAGCTCACAGGGGGCATCCTACAATGAGCAGTTCTTC. Translated: CASSSQGASYNEQFF. The variable domain in full, with the rest retrieved from reference TRBV7-3 and TRBJ2-1, is GAGVSQTPSNKVTEKGKYVELRCDPISGHTALYWYRQSLGQGPEFLIYFQGTGAADDSGLPNDRFFAVRPEGSVSTLKIQRTERGDSAVYLCASSSQGASYNEQFFGPGTRLTVL.

This clone was counted a single time. The V and J genes are TRBV14 and TRBJ1-2; D not resolved. Germline V gene data show CDR1 as SGHDN and CDR2 as FVKESK. The CDR3 is made up of 14 amino acids. Trimming removed 4 bases from V and 7 bases from J, with 16 bases in between. The DNA of the CDR3 is TGTGCCAGCAGCCCGGGAGGAGTGGGGAGTGGCTACACCTTC. It yields the protein CASSPGGVGSGYTF.

The rearrangement uses TRBV28 and TRBJ1-1; D might be TRBD1 (5 bases). Germline V lookup: CDR1 MDHEN, CDR2 SYDVKM. The V gene lost 5 bases and the J gene lost 2 bases, with 12 bases spanning the gap. CDR3 length equals 14 residues. The CDR3 DNA sequence: TGTGCCAGCAGTCGGGGACGAGGAAACACTGAAGCTTTCTTT. Translating it yields CASSRGRGNTEAFF. Together with reference TRBV28 and TRBJ1-1, the CDR3 gives the full variable domain: DVKVTQSSRYLVKRTGEKVFLECVQDMDHENMFWYRQDPGLGLRLIYFSYDVKMKEKGDIPEGYSVSREKKERFSLILESASTNQTSMYLCASSRGRGNTEAFFGQGTRLTVV.

This chain connects TRBV6-5 to TRBJ2-7; no clear D. This CDR3 has 15 residues. CDR1 is MNHEY, CDR2 SVGAGI, per germline. The germline V and J ends were trimmed by 6 bases and 2 bases, with 17 bases remaining between them. In DNA form, the CDR3 reads TGTGCCAGCAGCCAGGCCCCCGGACCGACCTACGAGCAGTACTTC. Encoded protein: CASSQAPGPTYEQYF.

The chain combines TRBV7-3 with TRBJ1-1, with 8 bases lining up with TRBD1. The CDR3 length is 14 residues. The ends lost 0 bases at V and 6 bases at J; junction bases unmatched: 3. CDR1 is SGHTA, CDR2 FQGTGA, per germline. CDR3 coding DNA: TGTGCCAGCAGCTTAACGGTGACAGGGGCTGAAGCTTTCTTT. It encodes CASSLTVTGAEAFF.

This chain uses TRBV5-1 with TRBJ2-3, with D unclear. V was shortened by 4 bases and J by 5 bases, with 14 bases between the two germline ends. Germline V gives CDR1 SGHRS, CDR2 YFSETQ. This CDR3 region has 14 residues. In DNA form, the CDR3 reads TGCGCCAGCAGCCCGAACCTTTACAAAGATACGCAGTATTTT. Protein: CASSPNLYKDTQYF. The full variable domain, with the rest looked up from reference TRBV5-1 and TRBJ2-3, is KAGVTQTPRYLIKTRGQQVTLSCSPISGHRSVSWYQQTPGQGLQFLFEYFSETQRNKGNFPGRFSGRQFSNSRSEMNVSTLELGDSALYLCASSPNLYKDTQYFGPGTRLTVL.

The rearrangement uses TRBV7-9 and TRBJ2-7; 7 nucleotides agree with TRBD1. The trim removed 1 base at V and 5 bases at J, leaving 5 bases unmatched. CDR3 length equals 14 residues. Germline lookup yields CDR1 SEHNR and CDR2 FQNEAQ (reference sequence). CDR3 DNA sequence: TGTGCCAGCAGCTTAGGACAGGGTGGCCACGAGCAGTACTTC. Translating it yields CASSLGQGGHEQYF.